This T cell receptor beta chain emerged from a study of T-cell memory formation after mild COVID-19. V lost 1 base and J lost 2; bases outside the gene matches: 7. Germline V gene sequence: CDR1 MGHRA, CDR2 YSYEKL. The CDR3 totals 17 residues. The sample holds a few counts of this clonotype. TCRdb processed the 5' RACE reads anew with MiXCR; each CDR3 protein has one entry. The repertoire consists of hundreds of thousands of distinct CDR3 sequences, with around 27% occurring once and the leading ten covering about 13%. The receptor was isolated from an adult woman who had mild COVID-19 (a few samples of this study predate the infection). Cell type and time point are not known. The chain employs TRBV4-1 and TRBJ2-3, with 9 nucleotides matching TRBD2. Sequencing was performed on PBMCs or a T cell subset sorted from them (not recorded which). CDR3 loop: CASSQGGASGVTDTQYF. DNA of the CDR3: TGCGCCAGCAGCCAAGGCGGGGCTAGCGGGGTCACAGATACGCAGTATTTT.